The TCR beta chain described here comes from a study of T cells after yellow fever vaccination. About the research overall: Those fractions that held only low numbers of cells were prepared using the SMART-Seq v4 Ultra Low Input RNA kit.

Generation of TCR cDNA used 5'RACE template switching (which added a universal primer site and UMIs). TCRdb re-analysed the 5' RACE reads in MiXCR, keeping a single row per CDR3 protein. The data show fewer than 350,000 distinct CDR3 sequences, approximately 4.5% seen once. This clonotype came up a few times. What it recognizes is unknown. Study results and limitations: Bulk-population clonotypes that are abundant could appear as contaminants in FACS-sorted repertoires. Primary-vaccination clones mostly resurfaced post-booster (nearly 97% CD4, approximately 90% CD8).

Germline values: CDR1 LGHDT, CDR2 YNNKEL (reference sequence). The CDR3 is 16 amino acids. V gave up 0 bases and J gave up 2 bases, with 12 bases separating them. The specimen comprised PBMCs, sampled 15 days after the yellow fever booster vaccination. The V gene is TRBV3-1, the J gene TRBJ2-3, with unresolved D. The TCR originated in a man aged 18 to 30 who received the YFV17D yellow fever vaccine. The CDR3 here is CASSQDWARNTDTQYF. CDR3 coding DNA: TGTGCCAGCAGCCAAGACTGGGCTAGAAACACAGATACGCAGTATTTT.